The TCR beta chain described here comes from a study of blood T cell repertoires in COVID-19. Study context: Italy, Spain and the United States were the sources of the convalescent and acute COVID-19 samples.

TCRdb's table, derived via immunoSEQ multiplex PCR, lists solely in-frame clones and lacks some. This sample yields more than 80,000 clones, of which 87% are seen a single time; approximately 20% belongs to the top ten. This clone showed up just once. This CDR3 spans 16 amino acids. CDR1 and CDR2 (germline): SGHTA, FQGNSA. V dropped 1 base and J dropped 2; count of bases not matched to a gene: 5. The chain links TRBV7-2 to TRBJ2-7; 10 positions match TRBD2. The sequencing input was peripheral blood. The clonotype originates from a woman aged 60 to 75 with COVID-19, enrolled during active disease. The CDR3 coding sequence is TGTGCCAGCAGCTTAGTTCTAGCGGGGGTAGCCTACGAGCAGTACTTC. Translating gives CASSLVLAGVAYEQYF.